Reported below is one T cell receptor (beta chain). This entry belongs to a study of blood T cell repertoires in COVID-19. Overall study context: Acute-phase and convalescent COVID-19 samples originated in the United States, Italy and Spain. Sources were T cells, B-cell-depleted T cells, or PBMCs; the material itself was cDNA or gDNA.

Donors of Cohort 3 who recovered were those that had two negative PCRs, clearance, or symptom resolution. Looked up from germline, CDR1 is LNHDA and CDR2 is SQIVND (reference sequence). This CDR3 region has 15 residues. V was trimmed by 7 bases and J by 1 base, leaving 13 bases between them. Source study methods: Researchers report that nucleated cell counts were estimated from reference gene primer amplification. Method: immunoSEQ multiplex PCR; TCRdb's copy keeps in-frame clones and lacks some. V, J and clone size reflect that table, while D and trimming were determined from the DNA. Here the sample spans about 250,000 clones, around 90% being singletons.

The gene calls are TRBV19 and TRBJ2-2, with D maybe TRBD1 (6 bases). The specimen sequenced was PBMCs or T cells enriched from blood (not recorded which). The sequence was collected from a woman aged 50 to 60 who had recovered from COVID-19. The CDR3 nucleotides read TGTGCCAGTACCACCGGGACAAGGAACACCGGGGAGCTGTTTTTT. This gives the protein CASTTGTRNTGELFF.